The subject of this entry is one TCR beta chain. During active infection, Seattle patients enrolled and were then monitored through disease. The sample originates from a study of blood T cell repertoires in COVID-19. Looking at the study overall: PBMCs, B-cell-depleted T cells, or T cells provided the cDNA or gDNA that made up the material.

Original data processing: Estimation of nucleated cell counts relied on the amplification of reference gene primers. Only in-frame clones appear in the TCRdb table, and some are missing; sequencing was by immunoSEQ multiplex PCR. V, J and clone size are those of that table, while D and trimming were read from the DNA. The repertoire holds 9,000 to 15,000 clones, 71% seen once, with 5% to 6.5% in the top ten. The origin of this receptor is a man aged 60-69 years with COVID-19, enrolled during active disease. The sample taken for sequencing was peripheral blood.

CDR3 coding DNA: TGTGCCAGCAGCCGGGGACAGATAAACAATAATTCACCCCTCCACTTT. Translation: CASSRGQINNNSPLHF. The chain recombines TRBV5-4 with TRBJ1-6; TRBD1 aligns across 7 bases. The ends lost 4 bases at V and 5 bases at J; junction bases unmatched: 9. This CDR3 region has 16 residues. The germline CDR1 and CDR2 sequences are SGHNT and YYREEE (reference sequence).